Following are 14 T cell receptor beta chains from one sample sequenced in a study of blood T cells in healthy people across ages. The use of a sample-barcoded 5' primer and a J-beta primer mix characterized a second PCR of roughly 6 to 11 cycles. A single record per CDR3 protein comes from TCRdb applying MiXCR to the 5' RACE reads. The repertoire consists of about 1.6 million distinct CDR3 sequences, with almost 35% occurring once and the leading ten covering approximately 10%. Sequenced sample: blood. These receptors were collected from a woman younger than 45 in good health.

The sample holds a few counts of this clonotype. CDR3 in amino acids: CASSRGLLEQYF. In DNA form, the CDR3 reads TGTGCCAGCAGCAGGGGGCTCTTGGAGCAGTACTTC. The chain links TRBV7-9 to TRBJ2-7; TRBD1 agrees at 7 bases. CDR1 and CDR2 from the germline V gene are SEHNR and FQNEAQ (reference sequence). V trimming: 5 bases; J trimming: 7 bases; junction bases outside the gene matches: 5. The CDR3 consists of 12 residues.

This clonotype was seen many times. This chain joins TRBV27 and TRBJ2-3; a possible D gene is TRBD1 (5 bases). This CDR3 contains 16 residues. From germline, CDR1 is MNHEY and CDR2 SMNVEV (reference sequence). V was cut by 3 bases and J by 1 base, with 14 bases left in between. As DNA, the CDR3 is TGTGCCAGCAGTTTTCTCCCAGGGTACGGCACAGATACGCAGTATTTT. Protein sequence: CASSFLPGYGTDTQYF.

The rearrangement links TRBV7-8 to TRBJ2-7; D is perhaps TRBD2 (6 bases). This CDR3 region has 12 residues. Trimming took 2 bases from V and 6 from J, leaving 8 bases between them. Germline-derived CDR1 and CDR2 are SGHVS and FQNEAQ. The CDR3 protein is CASSLYGGEQYF. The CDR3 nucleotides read TGTGCCAGCAGCTTATACGGGGGCGAGCAGTACTTC.

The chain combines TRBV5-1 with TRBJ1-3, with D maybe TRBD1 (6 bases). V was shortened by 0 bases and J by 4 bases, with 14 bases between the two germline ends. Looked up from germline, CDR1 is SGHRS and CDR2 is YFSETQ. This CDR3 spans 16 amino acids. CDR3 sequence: CASSLDRDLSGNTIYF. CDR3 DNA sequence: TGCGCCAGCAGCTTGGACAGGGACCTCTCCGGAAACACCATATATTTT.

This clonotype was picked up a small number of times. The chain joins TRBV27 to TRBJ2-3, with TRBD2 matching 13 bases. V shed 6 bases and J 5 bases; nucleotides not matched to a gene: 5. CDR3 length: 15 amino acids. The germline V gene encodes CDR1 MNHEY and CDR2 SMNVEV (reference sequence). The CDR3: CASSPLAGGQDTQYF. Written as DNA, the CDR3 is TGTGCCAGCAGCCCACTAGCGGGGGGGCAAGATACGCAGTATTTT.

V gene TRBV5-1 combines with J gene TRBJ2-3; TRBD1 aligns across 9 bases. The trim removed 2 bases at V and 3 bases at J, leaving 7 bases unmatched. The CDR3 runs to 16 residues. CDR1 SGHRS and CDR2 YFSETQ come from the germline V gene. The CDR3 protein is CASSFNRDRVTDTQYF. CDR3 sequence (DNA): TGCGCCAGCAGCTTCAACCGGGACAGGGTGACAGATACGCAGTATTTT.

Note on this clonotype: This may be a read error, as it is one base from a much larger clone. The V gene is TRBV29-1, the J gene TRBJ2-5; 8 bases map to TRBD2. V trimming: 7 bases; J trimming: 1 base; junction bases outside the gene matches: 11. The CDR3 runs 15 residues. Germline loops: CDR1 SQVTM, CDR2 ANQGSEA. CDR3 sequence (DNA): TGCAGCGCGGGGACTAGAGGGAGTGTCCAAGAGACCCAGTACTTC. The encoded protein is CSAGTRGSVQETQYF.

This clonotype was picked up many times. The CDR3 bases are TGCGCCAGCAGCTTGGAACAGGGAAAGGGCAATGAGCAGTTCTTC. This encodes CASSLEQGKGNEQFF. This chain joins TRBV5-1 and TRBJ2-1; D perhaps matches TRBD1 (6 bases). V lost 0 bases, J lost 6 bases, and 13 bases lay in between. Looked up from germline, CDR1 is SGHRS and CDR2 is YFSETQ. CDR3 length: 15 amino acids.

CDR3 sequence: CASSYSLTSIHYEQYF. CDR3 nucleotide sequence: TGTGCCAGCAGTTACTCCTTGACTAGCATACACTACGAGCAGTACTTC. The V and J genes are TRBV6-5 and TRBJ2-7, with TRBD2 matching 7 bases. The germline V gene encodes CDR1 MNHEY and CDR2 SVGAGI. This CDR3 contains 16 residues. Trimming took 0 bases from V and 3 from J; bases not matched to a gene: 8.

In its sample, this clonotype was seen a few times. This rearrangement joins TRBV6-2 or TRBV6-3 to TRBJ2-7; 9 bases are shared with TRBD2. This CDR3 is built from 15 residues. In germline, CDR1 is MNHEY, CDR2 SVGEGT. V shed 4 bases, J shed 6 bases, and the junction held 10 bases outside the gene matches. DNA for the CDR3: TGTGCCAGCAGTTTCTCCAGGACTAGCGCTTTCGAGCAGTACTTC. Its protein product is CASSFSRTSAFEQYF.

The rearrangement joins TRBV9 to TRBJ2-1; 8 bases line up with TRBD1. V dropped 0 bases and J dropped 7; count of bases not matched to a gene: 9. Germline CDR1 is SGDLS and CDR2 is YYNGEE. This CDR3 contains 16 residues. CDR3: CASSVGVGQGANEQFF. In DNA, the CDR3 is TGTGCCAGCAGCGTAGGAGTGGGGCAGGGGGCAAATGAGCAGTTCTTC.

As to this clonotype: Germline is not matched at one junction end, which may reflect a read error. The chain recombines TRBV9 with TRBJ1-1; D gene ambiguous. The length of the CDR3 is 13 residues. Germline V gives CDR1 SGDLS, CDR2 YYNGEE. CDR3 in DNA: TGTGCCGGCAGCGTAGCAAGGGAGGCTGAAGCTTTCTTT. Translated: CAGSVAREAEAFF.

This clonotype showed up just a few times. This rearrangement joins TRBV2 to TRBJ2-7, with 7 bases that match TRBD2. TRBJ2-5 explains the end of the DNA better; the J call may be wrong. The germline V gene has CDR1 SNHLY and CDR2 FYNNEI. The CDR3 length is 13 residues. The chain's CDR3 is CASSTRGFKTQYF. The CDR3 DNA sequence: TGTGCCAGCAGCACGCGGGGGTTCAAGACCCAGTACTTC.

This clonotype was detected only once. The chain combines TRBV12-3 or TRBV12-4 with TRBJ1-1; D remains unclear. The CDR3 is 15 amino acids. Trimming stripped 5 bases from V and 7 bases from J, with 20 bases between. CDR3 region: CASSPRGGPYIEAFF. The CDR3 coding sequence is TGTGCCAGCAGTCCTAGAGGAGGGCCATACATTGAAGCTTTCTTT.